The rows below give T cell receptor beta chains drawn from one sample of a study of T-cell memory formation after mild COVID-19. TCRdb fed the 5' RACE reads into MiXCR, producing one record per CDR3 protein. The sample shows approximately 350,000 distinct CDR3 sequences, approximately 14% of them seen only once. Input material: PBMCs or a T cell subset sorted from them (not recorded which). The receptor source for this set is a man aged 18 to 35 who had mild COVID-19 (a few samples of this study predate the infection). Cell type and time point are not known. The CDR3 runs from the conserved cysteine through the conserved F or W. Fields, in order: J gene, V gene, clone size, D gene, CDR3 protein, CDR3 DNA. D genes are given only for firm matches. Clone size is given for some rows only: seen once, a few or many times, or a class if the clone is expanded.

TRBJ2-3	TRBV5-1	.	.	CASSLTRRTDTQYF	TGCGCCAGCAGCTTGACTAGGCGCACAGATACGCAGTATTTT
TRBJ1-3	TRBV29-1	many	.	CSAEGSGGNTIYF	TGCAGCGCCGAAGGTAGCGGCGGAAACACCATATATTTT
TRBJ2-1	TRBV19	.	TRBD2	CASRTPRGGEDEQFF	TGTGCCAGTAGAACCCCCCGGGGAGGGGAGGATGAGCAGTTCTTC
TRBJ2-3	TRBV6-6	.	TRBD2	CASSSPGKAGLDTQYF	TGTGCCAGCAGTTCCCCGGGAAAAGCGGGGTTAGATACGCAGTATTTT
TRBJ1-2	TRBV7-2	.	.	CASSSPNRPYGYTF	TGTGCCAGCAGCTCTCCCAACAGACCGTATGGCTACACCTTC
TRBJ1-2	TRBV12-3/TRBV12-4	.	.	CASSFLGLGGYTF	TGTGCCAGCAGTTTTTTGGGGTTAGGTGGCTACACCTTC
TRBJ2-2	TRBV28	.	.	CASKANGGRASGGELFF	TGTGCCAGCAAAGCCAATGGAGGCAGGGCGAGTGGCGGGGAGCTGTTTTTT
TRBJ2-1	TRBV18	.	TRBD2	CASSAAGGPYNEQFF	TGTGCCAGCTCCGCTGCGGGGGGGCCCTACAATGAGCAGTTCTTC
TRBJ1-1	TRBV5-6	.	.	CASSLGRVMRFAEAFF	TGTGCCAGCAGCTTAGGCAGGGTTATGCGTTTCGCTGAAGCTTTCTTT
TRBJ1-3	TRBV6-5	few	.	CASIPYDGNTIYF	TGTGCCAGCATCCCCTACGATGGAAACACCATATATTTT